The 5 T cell receptor beta chains reported below all come from one sample, sequenced in a study of CD8 T cells in Susac syndrome. Reverse transcription of about 0.45 to 1 ug RNA was performed with random hexamers. TCRdb fed the immunoSEQ multiplex PCR reads into MiXCR, producing one record per CDR3 protein. Of about 300,000 distinct CDR3 sequences detected, 70% to 90% appear once; the ten largest clones hold roughly 0.21%. The sample consisted of CD8+ T cells from PBMCs. The receptors come from a human donor with multiple sclerosis.

This chain joins TRBV27 and TRBJ2-1; possibly TRBD2 for D (6 bases). Germline V gives CDR1 MNHEY, CDR2 SMNVEV (reference sequence). This CDR3 is built from 16 residues. Trimming removed 8 bases at V and 8 bases at J, with 25 bases between. In DNA form, the CDR3 reads TGTGCCAGCGCTTCCCGGGAGAAGGTCGAGGTCGATGAGCAGTTCTTC. It is translated as CASASREKVEVDEQFF.

This chain uses TRBV28 with TRBJ1-1; unclear D gene. Germline assignment: CDR1 MDHEN and CDR2 SYDVKM. The length of the CDR3 is 10 residues. Trimming cost V 4 bases and J 11 bases, with 8 bases left between them. The CDR3 here is CASSSPIAFF. CDR3 DNA: TGTGCCAGCAGTTCCCCTATCGCTTTCTTT.

The chain uses TRBV10-3 and TRBJ1-1, with 10 bases fitting TRBD1. Germline loops: CDR1 ENHRY, CDR2 SYGVKD. This CDR3 region has 16 residues. V lost 6 bases to trimming and J lost 3 bases; unmatched junction nucleotides: 10. The CDR3 nucleotides are TGTGCCATCAGCGGACGGACAGGGGGAGAGGACACTGAAGCTTTCTTT. Translation: CAISGRTGGEDTEAFF.

The J gene is TRBJ2-2, the V gene TRBV12-3 or TRBV12-4; weak D call: TRBD2 (5 bases). The CDR3 is 14 amino acids. V was shortened by 3 bases and J by 1 base, with 6 bases between the two germline ends. CDR3 sequence: CASSFGENTGELFF. As DNA, the CDR3 is TGTGCCAGCAGTTTCGGGGAGAACACCGGGGAGCTGTTTTTT.

This clonotype was found a few times. CDR3 coding DNA: TGTGCCAGCAGCGTGGGCGGGAGCGGCTACGAGCAGTACTTC. Amino acids: CASSVGGSGYEQYF. The chain combines TRBV9 with TRBJ2-7, with 7 bases that match TRBD2. Germline CDR1 and CDR2: SGDLS and YYNGEE. The CDR3 consists of 14 residues. The ends lost 2 bases at V and 3 bases at J; junction bases unmatched: 5.